This T cell receptor (beta chain) appears in the sequencing data of a study of blood T cell repertoires in COVID-19. Across the whole study: Samples taken during acute and convalescent COVID-19 were collected in the United States, Italy and Spain. From T cells, B-cell-depleted T cells, or PBMCs came the material, which was cDNA or gDNA.

In the original processing: Amplifying reference gene primers gave estimates of nucleated cell counts. Generated by immunoSEQ multiplex PCR, the TCRdb table keeps only in-frame clones and is missing some. V and J calls and clone size are those listed in that table; D and trimming were worked out from the DNA. The data hold around 260,000 clones, with about nine tenths observed a single time. V was shortened by 4 bases and J by 3 bases, with 14 bases between the two germline ends. This CDR3 comprises 15 residues. CDR1 and CDR2 from the germline V gene are SGHTA and FQGTGA. Sequencing was carried out using peripheral blood. This receptor was obtained from a woman between 25 and 40 years old with active or convalescent COVID-19. The V and J genes are TRBV7-3 and TRBJ2-3, with D maybe TRBD2 (7 bases). CDR3 in amino acids: CASSYRGGATDTQYF. CDR3 nucleotides: TGTGCCAGCAGCTATCGCGGGGGCGCGACAGATACGCAGTATTTT.